This T cell receptor beta chain was captured in a study of blood T cell repertoires in COVID-19. Overall study: Italy, Spain and the United States were the sources of the convalescent and acute COVID-19 samples. T cells, B-cell-depleted T cells, or PBMCs provided the cDNA or gDNA that served as material.

This CDR3 comprises 14 residues. CDR1 SGHRS and CDR2 YFSETQ come from the germline V gene. The V and J ends lost 2 bases and 6 bases respectively, with 15 bases between them. Per the original data handling: Using reference gene primer amplification, nucleated cell counts were estimated. Using immunoSEQ multiplex PCR, the repertoire was profiled, and TCRdb retains in-frame clones only, with some absent. That table furnishes V, J and clone size, whereas the DNA furnished D and trimming. The sample lists approximately 470,000 clones; 75% to 90% were seen once. Cohort placement rested on clinical history that participants reported themselves.

Sequencing used PBMCs or T cells enriched from blood (not recorded which). This clonotype was sampled from a woman between 18 and 30 years old who had recovered from COVID-19. The rearrangement uses TRBV5-1 and TRBJ2-7; D possibly corresponds to TRBD2 (6 bases). CDR3 sequence reads: CASSLVEQGGEQYF. The DNA for the CDR3 is TGCGCCAGCAGCTTAGTGGAGCAGGGAGGCGAGCAGTACTTC.